The clone carrying this TCR beta chain was counted many times. The antigen remains undetermined. This CDR3 has 12 amino acids. Germline lookup yields CDR1 LGHNT and CDR2 FRNRAP. The V and J ends lost 11 bases and 3 bases respectively, with 13 bases between them. The sample comes from a study of T cells after yellow fever vaccination. Study-level findings and limits: Most clones from primary vaccination resurfaced after the booster (around 97% CD4, more than 75% CD8).

In making TCR cDNA, 5'RACE template switching added a universal primer site and UMIs to it. A single record per CDR3 protein comes from TCRdb applying MiXCR to the 5' RACE reads. The top ten clones hold 1% to 1.2% of a sample with 200,000 to 300,000 distinct CDR3 sequences, less than 7.5% of them seen once. This rearrangement joins TRBV12-5 to TRBJ1-2, with no clear D. The sequencing here drew on CD4+ T cells sorted from PBMCs, taken on the day of the yellow fever booster vaccination. This receptor was obtained from a man in his thirties or forties who received the YFV17D yellow fever vaccine. Here the CDR3 DNA reads TGTGCTGTCCCTGGGGTCTACTATGGCTACACCTTC. It encodes CAVPGVYYGYTF. Full variable domain (remainder filled in from reference TRBV12-5 and TRBJ1-2): DARVTQTPRHKVTEMGQEVTMRCQPILGHNTVFWYRQTMMQGLELLAYFRNRAPLDDSGMPKDRFSAEMPDATLATLKIQPSEPRDSAVYFCAVPGVYYGYTFGSGTRLTVV.